A selection of T cell receptor beta chains follows, all from one sample in a study of OX40 agonist ivuxolimab in advanced cancers. TCRdb's copy holds only in-frame clones and misses some; the assay was immunoSEQ multiplex PCR. The profile shows about 15,000 clones, 86% of them singletons. The sample consisted of CD4+ or CD8+ T cells sorted from blood, taken in a trial of the OX40 agonist ivuxolimab. The receptors shown here come from an adult with an advanced solid tumor such as melanoma, head and neck, liver or kidney cancer. Each CDR3 is given with its conserved first and last residue. Fields, in order: CDR3 protein, CDR3 DNA, D gene, clone size, J gene, V gene, CDR3 length. A D gene is named only where the DNA matches it firmly. Size is omitted from some rows. Given values are once, few, many or a class for expanded clones.

CASSTAGGSYEQYF TGTGCCAGCAGTACGGCGGGCGGCAGCTACGAGCAGTACTTC NA NA TRBJ2-7 TRBV28 14
CASSRSGGRSPLHF TGCGCCAGCAGTCGGTCAGGGGGGCGGTCACCCCTCCACTTT TRBD1 NA TRBJ1-6 TRBV5-1 14
CASSVGRGAVGLGQFF TGTGCCAGCAGCGTAGGTCGTGGGGCTGTGGGGCTGGGGCAGTTCTTC NA NA TRBJ2-1 TRBV9 16
CASSLPGQGTNSPLHF TGTGCCAGCAGTTTACCCGGCCAGGGTACGAATTCACCCCTCCACTTT NA NA TRBJ1-6 TRBV28 16
CASSLWQGTDTQYF TGTGCCAGCAGCTTATGGCAGGGGACAGATACGCAGTATTTT NA NA TRBJ2-3 TRBV11-2 14
CASSPGGGQETQYF TGTGCCAGCTCACCGGGGGGCGGTCAAGAGACCCAGTACTTC NA NA TRBJ2-5 TRBV18 14
CASSGRTPSGYTF TGTGCCAGCAGCGGACGGACCCCTTCCGGCTACACCTTC NA NA TRBJ1-2 TRBV21-1 13
CASSVGTEHTGELFF TGTGCCAGCAGCGTAGGGACAGAGCACACCGGGGAGCTGTTTTTT NA few TRBJ2-2 TRBV9 15
CATTGLADNEQFF TGTGCCACCACGGGACTAGCGGACAATGAGCAGTTCTTC TRBD2 few TRBJ2-1 TRBV2 13
CASSPLGGTYEQYF TGCGCCAGCAGCCCCCTCGGGGGAACCTACGAGCAGTACTTC NA NA TRBJ2-7 TRBV4-1 14
CASSLSQGQVSPLHF TGTGCCAGCAGTTTAAGCCAGGGACAGGTATCACCCCTCCACTTT TRBD1 NA TRBJ1-6 TRBV28 15
CASSLARSGTGELFF TGTGCCAGCAGCTTAGCCAGGAGCGGCACCGGGGAGCTGTTTTTT NA NA TRBJ2-2 TRBV7-2 15
CASSRGLSDYGYTF TGTGCCAGCAGTCGGGGGCTAAGCGACTATGGCTACACCTTC NA NA TRBJ1-2 TRBV6-5 14
CASSLGQLTGELFF TGTGCCAGCAGCTTGGGGCAACTCACCGGGGAGCTGTTTTTT NA few TRBJ2-2 TRBV7-3 14
CASSSLRWELFF TGTGCCAGCAGTTCCCTTAGATGGGAGCTGTTTTTT NA NA TRBJ2-2 TRBV28 12